The 4 T cell receptor beta chains listed next were all sequenced from one sample in a study of control samples from healthy donors and cancer patients. Data came from immunoSEQ multiplex PCR; TCRdb stores just in-frame clones and leaves some out. The repertoire consists of about 160,000 clones, with about 94% occurring once and the leading ten covering 14%. Sample: PBMCs. The source is a man between 60 and 75 years old with colorectal cancer.

The table lists this clone with a count of one. The rearrangement uses TRBV19 and TRBJ2-4; D is possibly TRBD1 (6 bases). V was shortened by 4 bases and J by 3 bases, with 22 bases between the two germline ends. The length of the CDR3 is 18 residues. Germline V CDR1 and CDR2: LNHDA, SQIVND (reference sequence). The CDR3 sequence: CASSTYLQGEVVKNIQYF. Written as DNA, the CDR3 is TGTGCCAGTAGTACCTACCTACAGGGAGAGGTAGTCAAAAACATTCAGTACTTC.

The chain has TRBV28 and TRBJ2-7; 8 bases match TRBD1. The CDR3 loop spans 14 amino acids. Germline loops: CDR1 MDHEN, CDR2 SYDVKM. V dropped 3 bases and J dropped 5; count of bases not matched to a gene: 6. The CDR3: CASSFGDRFHEQYF. DNA for the CDR3: TGTGCCAGCAGTTTCGGGGACAGGTTCCACGAGCAGTACTTC.

The chain uses TRBV7-8 and TRBJ2-3, with D uncertain. CDR3 length: 12 residues. The V and J ends lost 5 bases and 6 bases respectively, with 9 bases between them. The germline CDR1 and CDR2 sequences are SGHVS and FQNEAQ. CDR3 DNA sequence: TGTGCCAGCAGCCTTCAGCAGGATACGCAGTATTTT. Translating gives CASSLQQDTQYF.

The chain couples TRBV28 to TRBJ2-1; perhaps TRBD1 as D (6 bases). The length of the CDR3 is 12 residues. The germline V gene encodes CDR1 MDHEN and CDR2 SYDVKM. The ends were cut back, 6 bases at V and 7 bases at J, with 10 bases in the middle. The CDR3 region has the DNA TGTGCCAGCAGCCAACAGGGAAATGAGCAGTTCTTC. This sequence encodes CASSQQGNEQFF.